This T cell receptor (beta chain) came from a study of siplizumab effects on memory and regulatory T cells. For the study at large: Siplizumab-free reactions were matched to around 0.96 ug/mL siplizumab reactions in paired mixed lymphocyte cultures.

CDR3 length: 15 amino acids. With V trimmed by 1 base and J by 7 bases, 3 bases remained unmatched. The V gene's germline CDR1 is KGHSH and CDR2 LQKENI. Broader study findings: Unstimulated subsets contained matches for only a minor fraction of alloreactive clones.

Using immunoSEQ multiplex PCR, the repertoire was profiled, and TCRdb retains in-frame clones only, with some absent. The table records 3,500 or so clones, approximately 50% of them present only once. Researchers maintained the mixed lymphocyte reaction cells in coculture at 37°C for 6 days. This clone was detected only a few times. What it binds is not known. The TCR was taken from a human donor in good health; the cells came from an allogeneic mixed lymphocyte reaction. What was sequenced was CFSE-low (dividing) CD4+ T cells sorted from an allogeneic mixed lymphocyte reaction. This chain joins TRBV18 and TRBJ2-1, with 11 positions matching TRBD2. CDR3 DNA sequence: TGTGCCAGCTCACCACTAGCGGGGGGGCAAAATGAGCAGTTCTTC. Translating it yields CASSPLAGGQNEQFF.